This T cell receptor (beta chain) was recovered during a study of cytomegalovirus exposure and HLA in healthy donors. Study-wide findings and caveats: The study recorded 164 TCR beta chains that were cytomegalovirus-associated. Earlier analysis yielded a pattern in which most TCR beta V segments were productive about 90% or about 30% of the time. TCR beta V- and J-gene trimming was later associated with a missense DCLRE1C variant.

Remarks on this clone: Its antigen is not known.

Germline V CDR1 and CDR2: SEHNR, FQNEAQ (reference sequence). The CDR3 is 13 residues long. Trimming took 3 bases from V and 5 from J, leaving 8 bases between them. It was with 60 Vbeta and 13 Jbeta primers that the PCR ran. Source study methods: A later analysis tallied about 80 million unique TCR beta chains, about 12 million of them shared. This table comes from immunoSEQ multiplex PCR, and its TCRdb copy is limited to in-frame clones, with some not included. That table is the source of V, J and clone size, and D and trimming were worked out from the DNA. The data hold over 65,000 clones, with around 75% observed a single time.

The chain couples TRBV7-9 to TRBJ1-5; D is perhaps TRBD1 (5 bases). The TCR sequence derives from a woman aged 35 to 49 in good health and CMV-seropositive. Sequencing was done on a sample of PBMCs. The CDR3 DNA reads TGTGCCAGCAGCTTTACAGGAGATCAGCCCCAGCATTTT. Translating it yields CASSFTGDQPQHF.